This T cell receptor beta chain derives from a study of graft-versus-host responses after intestinal transplantation. Trimming at V came to 6 bases and at J to 9 bases, leaving 11 bases not matched to a gene. Germline CDR1 reads SEHNR; CDR2 reads FQNEAQ (reference sequence). The CDR3 runs 14 residues. In regard to this clone: Its target is not known.

Some clones are missing from TCRdb's copy, which holds only in-frame ones; the method was immunoSEQ multiplex PCR. The sample records about 99,000 clones, approximately 94% being singletons. This chain uses TRBV7-9 with TRBJ2-1; 7 nucleotides agree with TRBD1. Sequenced material: unstimulated CD8+ T cells sorted from spleen or lymph node cells, taken before intestinal transplant. This receptor was identified in a human donor who received an intestinal transplant. CDR3 region: CASSSGQVVVEQFF. As DNA, the CDR3 is TGTGCCAGCAGTTCCGGACAGGTCGTGGTTGAGCAGTTCTTC.